This TCR beta chain was sequenced in a study of shared clonotypes between healthy human individuals. General study points: Incompleteness in sorted-subset sequencing, despite large depth, was shown by rarefaction.

The assay was immunoSEQ multiplex PCR, and TCRdb's table has in-frame clones only and misses some. The table has under 1 million clones, 90% to 97% seen once. CD45RO-negative, CCR7-positively selected cells formed the naive CD8 fraction, excluding terminally differentiated effector memory CD45RA+ cells. Nashville, Tennessee was home to all donors, who were Caucasian adults. CDR3 size: 16 residues. The germline CDR1 and CDR2 sequences are MDHEN and SYDVKM. The V and J ends lost 3 bases and 3 bases respectively, with 14 bases between them. Comments on this clone: Its antigen is unknown.

This chain uses TRBV28 with TRBJ2-2; possibly TRBD2 for D (5 bases). The clonotype originates from a man aged 25-45 years in good health. The material sequenced was naive CD8+ T cells sorted from blood. CDR3 loop: CASSLVSGEDTGELFF. DNA for the CDR3: TGTGCCAGCAGTTTGGTCTCCGGGGAAGACACCGGGGAGCTGTTTTTT.